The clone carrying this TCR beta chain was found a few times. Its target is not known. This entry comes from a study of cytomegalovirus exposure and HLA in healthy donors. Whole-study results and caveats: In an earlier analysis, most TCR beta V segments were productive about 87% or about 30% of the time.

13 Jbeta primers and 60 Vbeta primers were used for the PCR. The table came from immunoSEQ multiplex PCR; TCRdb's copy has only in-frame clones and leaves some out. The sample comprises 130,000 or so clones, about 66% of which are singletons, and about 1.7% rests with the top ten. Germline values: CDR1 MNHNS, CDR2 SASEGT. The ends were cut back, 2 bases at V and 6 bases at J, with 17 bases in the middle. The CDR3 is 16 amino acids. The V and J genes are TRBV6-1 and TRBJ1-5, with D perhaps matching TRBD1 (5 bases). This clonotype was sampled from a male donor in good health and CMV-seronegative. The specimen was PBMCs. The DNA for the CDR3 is TGTGCCAGCAGTGAATGGGCAGGGCAGGAGGGTCAGCCCCAGCATTTT. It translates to CASSEWAGQEGQPQHF.